These T cell receptor beta chains were read from a single sample in a study of CD8+ T cells in alopecia areata. Profiled with immunoSEQ multiplex PCR; TCRdb holds only in-frame clones, not every one. The data show roughly 100,000 clones, over 75% seen once. The sample was CD8+ T cells sorted from blood, taken at approximately week 30, from a patient treated with tofacitinib. Receptors originate from a human donor with alopecia areata. Both conserved end residues are part of each CDR3. Fields, in order: CDR3 protein, CDR3 DNA, J gene, clone size, D gene, V gene. A D gene is named only where the DNA matches it firmly. Clone size is shown for a subset of rows, as once, few, many or a class of expanded clone.

CDR3 protein: CASSPIDRNTEAFF; CDR3 DNA: TGTGCCAGCAGTCCCATCGACCGGAACACTGAAGCTTTCTTT; J gene: TRBJ1-1; clone size: NA; D gene: NA; V gene: TRBV27
CDR3 protein: CASSQGGGGSLDEQYF; CDR3 DNA: TGTGCCAGCAGCCAAGGTGGCGGCGGGAGCCTAGACGAGCAGTACTTC; J gene: TRBJ2-7; clone size: NA; D gene: TRBD2; V gene: TRBV4-2
CDR3 protein: CASSPLGVRDTQYF; CDR3 DNA: TGTGCCAGCAGCCCACTAGGGGTTCGGGATACGCAGTATTTT; J gene: TRBJ2-3; clone size: NA; D gene: NA; V gene: TRBV7-8
CDR3 protein: CASSLRGLDDSGELFF; CDR3 DNA: TGCGCCAGCAGCTTGCGAGGTCTAGACGACTCCGGGGAGCTGTTTTTT; J gene: TRBJ2-2; clone size: once; D gene: NA; V gene: TRBV5-1
CDR3 protein: CASSLGTLEQYF; CDR3 DNA: TGTGCCAGCAGCTTGGGTACACTCGAGCAGTACTTC; J gene: TRBJ2-7; clone size: once; D gene: NA; V gene: TRBV5-4
CDR3 protein: CASRPPAKGPNEKLFF; CDR3 DNA: TGTGCCAGCAGACCCCCAGCCAAGGGACCTAATGAAAAACTGTTTTTT; J gene: TRBJ1-4; clone size: NA; D gene: NA; V gene: TRBV7-9
CDR3 protein: CATSSSLSQGSYGYTF; CDR3 DNA: TGTGCCACCAGCAGCAGCTTAAGTCAGGGATCCTATGGCTACACCTTC; J gene: TRBJ1-2; clone size: few; D gene: NA; V gene: TRBV7-6
CDR3 protein: CASSLVGGGRGNEQFF; CDR3 DNA: TGTGCCAGCAGCTTAGTAGGGGGCGGGAGGGGCAATGAGCAGTTCTTC; J gene: TRBJ2-1; clone size: NA; D gene: TRBD2; V gene: TRBV7-2
CDR3 protein: CASSPGTGNTEAFF; CDR3 DNA: TGTGCCAGCAGCCCAGGGACAGGGAACACTGAGGCTTTCTTT; J gene: TRBJ1-1; clone size: NA; D gene: TRBD1; V gene: TRBV2
CDR3 protein: CSVEGLAAYNEQFF; CDR3 DNA: TGCAGCGTTGAGGGGCTAGCGGCCTACAATGAGCAGTTCTTC; J gene: TRBJ2-1; clone size: once; D gene: TRBD2; V gene: TRBV29-1
CDR3 protein: CASSGRGWEQFF; CDR3 DNA: TGTGCCAGCAGTGGCAGGGGGTGGGAGCAGTTCTTC; J gene: TRBJ2-1; clone size: NA; D gene: TRBD1; V gene: TRBV2
CDR3 protein: CASSISPGAPLHF; CDR3 DNA: TGTGCCAGTAGTATAAGCCCAGGAGCACCCCTCCACTTT; J gene: TRBJ1-6; clone size: NA; D gene: NA; V gene: TRBV19
CDR3 protein: CASRPDSTDTQYF; CDR3 DNA: TGTGCCAGCAGACCGGACAGCACAGATACGCAGTATTTT; J gene: TRBJ2-3; clone size: once; D gene: NA; V gene: TRBV5-4
CDR3 protein: CASSLAGSLGNQPQHF; CDR3 DNA: TGCGCCAGCAGCTTGGCAGGGTCATTAGGCAATCAGCCCCAGCATTTT; J gene: TRBJ1-5; clone size: few; D gene: NA; V gene: TRBV5-1
CDR3 protein: CASSQPLAVYADTQYF; CDR3 DNA: TGCGCCAGCAGCCAACCTCTAGCGGTATACGCAGATACGCAGTATTTT; J gene: TRBJ2-3; clone size: once; D gene: TRBD2; V gene: TRBV4-1
CDR3 protein: CASKGGGILYEQYF; CDR3 DNA: TGTGCCAGCAAAGGGGGGGGGATACTCTACGAGCAGTACTTC; J gene: TRBJ2-7; clone size: NA; D gene: NA; V gene: TRBV27
CDR3 protein: CASSQEISEQYF; CDR3 DNA: TGCGCCAGCAGCCAAGAGATTAGCGAGCAGTACTTC; J gene: TRBJ2-7; clone size: NA; D gene: NA; V gene: TRBV4-1
CDR3 protein: CASSQVGDFYNEQFF; CDR3 DNA: TGCGCCAGCAGCCAAGTAGGGGACTTCTACAATGAGCAGTTCTTC; J gene: TRBJ2-1; clone size: NA; D gene: NA; V gene: TRBV4-1
CDR3 protein: CASSPRNGYEAFF; CDR3 DNA: TGTGCCAGCAGCCCGAGGAACGGCTATGAAGCTTTCTTT; J gene: TRBJ1-1; clone size: NA; D gene: NA; V gene: TRBV7-2
CDR3 protein: CASSQDTSGGYEQYF; CDR3 DNA: TGTGCCAGCAGCCAAGACACTAGCGGGGGTTACGAGCAGTACTTC; J gene: TRBJ2-7; clone size: NA; D gene: TRBD2; V gene: TRBV14
CDR3 protein: CASSSITGELFF; CDR3 DNA: TGTGCCAGCAGCTCAATCACCGGGGAGCTGTTTTTT; J gene: TRBJ2-2; clone size: NA; D gene: NA; V gene: TRBV7-9
CDR3 protein: CASSQPRGPLGDTQYF; CDR3 DNA: TGCGCCAGCAGTCAGCCCAGGGGGCCCCTAGGAGATACGCAGTATTTT; J gene: TRBJ2-3; clone size: NA; D gene: TRBD1; V gene: TRBV10-1
CDR3 protein: CASSFCFFCGGVYEQFF; CDR3 DNA: TGTGCCAGTAGTTTTTGCTTTTTCTGCGGGGGTGTCTATGAGCAGTTCTTC; J gene: TRBJ2-1; clone size: once; D gene: TRBD2; V gene: TRBV2
CDR3 protein: CASSAGRTTGSEQYF; CDR3 DNA: TGTGCCAGCAGCGCGGGAAGGACTACGGGCTCAGAGCAGTACTTC; J gene: TRBJ2-7; clone size: NA; D gene: NA; V gene: TRBV9
CDR3 protein: CAWSVNTYEQYF; CDR3 DNA: TGTGCCTGGAGTGTCAACACCTACGAGCAGTACTTC; J gene: TRBJ2-7; clone size: NA; D gene: NA; V gene: TRBV30
CDR3 protein: CASSLDQGGFLDTGELFF; CDR3 DNA: TGTGCCAGCAGCTTAGACCAGGGGGGTTTTCTCGACACCGGGGAGCTGTTTTTT; J gene: TRBJ2-2; clone size: NA; D gene: NA; V gene: TRBV7-9
CDR3 protein: CASSPYRGGTTGELFF; CDR3 DNA: TGTGCCAGCAGCCCGTACAGGGGTGGAACGACCGGGGAGCTGTTTTTT; J gene: TRBJ2-2; clone size: NA; D gene: TRBD1; V gene: TRBV14
CDR3 protein: CSVEDPGGGPETQYF; CDR3 DNA: TGCAGCGTTGAAGACCCGGGCGGGGGGCCGGAGACCCAGTACTTC; J gene: TRBJ2-5; clone size: NA; D gene: TRBD2; V gene: TRBV29-1
CDR3 protein: CAWSGDPDSWVYEQYF; CDR3 DNA: TGTGCCTGGAGTGGGGACCCGGACAGCTGGGTATACGAGCAGTACTTC; J gene: TRBJ2-7; clone size: NA; D gene: NA; V gene: TRBV30
CDR3 protein: CASSGLAGDSYEQYF; CDR3 DNA: TGTGCCAGCAGCGGACTAGCGGGGGACTCCTACGAGCAGTACTTC; J gene: TRBJ2-7; clone size: few; D gene: TRBD2; V gene: TRBV7-9
CDR3 protein: CASSLGALNYGYTF; CDR3 DNA: TGTGCCAGCAGTCTAGGGGCCCTTAACTATGGCTACACCTTC; J gene: TRBJ1-2; clone size: once; D gene: NA; V gene: TRBV27
CDR3 protein: CASRGGLAGTDTQYF; CDR3 DNA: TGTGCCAGCAGGGGAGGACTAGCGGGCACAGATACGCAGTATTTT; J gene: TRBJ2-3; clone size: NA; D gene: TRBD2; V gene: TRBV6-4
CDR3 protein: CASSLTGGWTEAFF; CDR3 DNA: TGTGCCAGCAGTTTAACCGGTGGGTGGACTGAAGCTTTCTTT; J gene: TRBJ1-1; clone size: NA; D gene: NA; V gene: TRBV27